These T cell receptor beta chains were read from a single sample in a study of T cell responses to AZD1222 COVID-19 vaccine. Clones were sequenced by immunoSEQ multiplex PCR, and TCRdb holds only the in-frame ones, with some missing. The sample has approximately 150,000 clones, 85% to 95% seen once; the top ten hold 0.7% to 0.9%. The specimen comprised peripheral blood, sampled on day 0 of AZD1222 vaccination. The receptors come from an adult in good health. CDR3s include the opening cysteine and the closing phenylalanine or tryptophan. A D gene is named only where the DNA matches it firmly. Where a row states a size, it is once, few, many or the class of an expanded clone; other rows omit it.

CDR3aa: CASSPLGTTSGNTIYF
CDR3nt: TGTGCCAGCAGCCCTTTGGGGACCACCTCTGGAAACACCATATATTTT
len: 16
v_gene: TRBV7-9
abundance: once
d_gene: NA
j_gene: TRBJ1-3

CDR3aa: CASQNDRGTSPAYGYTF
CDR3nt: TGTGCCAGTCAAAACGACAGGGGAACCTCACCTGCCTATGGCTACACCTTC
len: 17
v_gene: TRBV19
abundance: NA
d_gene: TRBD1
j_gene: TRBJ1-2

CDR3aa: CASSPYRSGNTIYF
CDR3nt: TGCGCCAGCAGCCCATACCGGTCTGGAAACACCATATATTTT
len: 14
v_gene: TRBV10-1
abundance: NA
d_gene: NA
j_gene: TRBJ1-3

CDR3aa: CATQKRQGLAEKLFF
CDR3nt: TGTGCCACCCAGAAGAGACAGGGGTTGGCTGAAAAACTGTTTTTT
len: 15
v_gene: TRBV2
abundance: NA
d_gene: TRBD1
j_gene: TRBJ1-4

CDR3aa: CASSLSGGNTDTQYF
CDR3nt: TGTGCCAGCAGTCTCAGCGGGGGGAACACAGATACGCAGTATTTT
len: 15
v_gene: TRBV2
abundance: NA
d_gene: TRBD2
j_gene: TRBJ2-3

CDR3aa: CASSFGRDSYGYTF
CDR3nt: TGTGCCAGCAGCTTTGGGCGGGACAGCTATGGCTACACCTTC
len: 14
v_gene: TRBV5-8
abundance: NA
d_gene: TRBD1
j_gene: TRBJ1-2

CDR3aa: CASSTRDSLNYGYTF
CDR3nt: TGCGCCAGCAGCACCCGGGACAGTCTAAACTATGGCTACACCTTC
len: 15
v_gene: TRBV4-1
abundance: once
d_gene: TRBD1
j_gene: TRBJ1-2

CDR3aa: CASSPHGSYEQYF
CDR3nt: TGTGCCAGCAGTCCACATGGCTCCTACGAGCAGTACTTC
len: 13
v_gene: TRBV6-2/TRBV6-3
abundance: NA
d_gene: NA
j_gene: TRBJ2-7

CDR3aa: CASSDRMNTEAFF
CDR3nt: TGCGCCAGCAGCGACAGGATGAACACTGAAGCTTTCTTT
len: 13
v_gene: TRBV5-1
abundance: NA
d_gene: NA
j_gene: TRBJ1-1

CDR3aa: CSGQGVEYTEAFF
CDR3nt: TGCAGCGGACAGGGGGTGGAGTACACTGAAGCTTTCTTT
len: 13
v_gene: TRBV29-1
abundance: NA
d_gene: TRBD1
j_gene: TRBJ1-1

CDR3aa: CASSPGLAVTDTQYF
CDR3nt: TGTGCCAGCAGCCCGGGACTAGCGGTCACAGATACGCAGTATTTT
len: 15
v_gene: TRBV7-2
abundance: NA
d_gene: TRBD2
j_gene: TRBJ2-3